The entry below gives a single T cell receptor (beta chain) sequence along with its context. The antigen is undetermined. The sample comes from a study of cytomegalovirus exposure and HLA in healthy donors. The PCR was carried out with 60 Vbeta primers and 13 Jbeta primers. As processed by the authors: A follow-up analysis tallied around 80 million unique TCR beta chains, approximately 11 million shared. The method was immunoSEQ multiplex PCR; TCRdb's version includes in-frame clones alone and lacks a portion of them. The V and J calls and clone size were taken over from that table, and D and trimming were inferred from the DNA. The sample has approximately 140,000 clones, 75% to 85% seen once. This CDR3 is 15 amino acids long. Germline V gives CDR1 LNHNV, CDR2 YYDKDF (reference sequence). Trimming left V 0 bases short and J 2 bases short, with 9 bases between. Study-level findings and limits: The study had only CMV serostatus as immune exposure information. Association with HLA alleles at 0.05 false discovery rate was found for 16,951 TCR beta sequences in a later analysis. Reported findings show TCR beta sequences accurately forecast HLA-A and HLA-B alleles in most subjects.

The receptor was derived from a woman aged 40 to 49 in good health and CMV-seronegative. This chain uses TRBV15 with TRBJ2-3; TRBD2 might be the D (5 bases). The sequenced sample consisted of PBMCs. DNA of the CDR3: TGTGCCACCAGCAGAGATCTAGCCGACACAGATACGCAGTATTTT. Protein sequence: CATSRDLADTDTQYF.